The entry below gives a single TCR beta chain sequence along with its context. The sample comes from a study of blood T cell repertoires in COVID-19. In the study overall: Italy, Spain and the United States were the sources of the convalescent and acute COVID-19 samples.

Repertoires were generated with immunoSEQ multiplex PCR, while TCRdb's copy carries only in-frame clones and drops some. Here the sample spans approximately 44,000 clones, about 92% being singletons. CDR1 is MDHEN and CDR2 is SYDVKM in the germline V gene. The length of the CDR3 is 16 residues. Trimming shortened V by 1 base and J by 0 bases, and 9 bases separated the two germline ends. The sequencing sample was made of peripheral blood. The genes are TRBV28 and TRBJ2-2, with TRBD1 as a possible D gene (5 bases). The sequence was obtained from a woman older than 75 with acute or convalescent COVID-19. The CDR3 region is CASSLYPTANTGELFF. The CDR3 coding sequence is TGTGCCAGCAGTTTATACCCGACAGCGAACACCGGGGAGCTGTTTTTT.